The 27 T cell receptor beta chains below were found in one sample sequenced in a study of T cell responses to AZD1222 COVID-19 vaccine. Libraries were prepared by immunoSEQ multiplex PCR; TCRdb keeps only in-frame clonotypes and omits some of them. The repertoire includes under 130,000 clones, around 94% of them detected once, and roughly 2% sits in the top ten. The sample in question was peripheral blood, obtained on day 0 of AZD1222 vaccination. These receptors all come from an adult in good health.

The chain is built from TRBV5-1 and TRBJ2-7, with 11 positions matching TRBD2. V was clipped by 4 bases and J by 1 base; unmatched bases: 4. CDR1 is SGHRS and CDR2 is YFSETQ in the germline V gene. The CDR3 runs 15 residues. The CDR3 spells CASSQTSGISYEQYF. CDR3 nucleotides: TGCGCCAGCAGCCAGACTAGCGGGATATCCTACGAGCAGTACTTC.

Concerning this clone itself: The same CDR3 arises from other DNA sequences in this sample as well. The rearrangement joins TRBV19 to TRBJ2-2; D call uncertain. V lost 3 bases, J lost 4 bases, and 3 bases lay in between. The CDR3 contains 12 residues. CDR1 is LNHDA and CDR2 is SQIVND in the germline V gene (reference sequence). CDR3 nucleotides: TGTGCCAGTAGTATCGGCACCGGGGAGCTGTTTTTT. It codes for CASSIGTGELFF.

The genes are TRBV7-8 and TRBJ2-1, with D uncertain. V lost 2 bases and J lost 8, with 16 bases in between. The CDR3 extends over 15 amino acids. Looked up from germline, CDR1 is SGHVS and CDR2 is FQNEAQ. The CDR3 reads CASSLRWAGGDEQFF. The CDR3 DNA follows: TGTGCCAGCAGCTTAAGGTGGGCAGGTGGGGATGAGCAGTTCTTC. The full variable domain, its missing parts supplied by reference TRBV7-8 and TRBJ2-1, is GAGVSQSPRYKVAKRGQDVALRCDPISGHVSLFWYQQALGQGPEFLTYFQNEAQLDKSGLPSDRFFAERPEGSVSTLKIQRTQQEDSAVYLCASSLRWAGGDEQFFGPGTRLTVL.

The chain recombines TRBV11-3 with TRBJ2-1, with D tentatively TRBD2 (6 bases). CDR3 length equals 15 residues. V was shortened by 3 bases and J by 9 bases, with 18 bases between the two germline ends. Germline V gene sequence: CDR1 SGHNT, CDR2 YENEEA. This CDR3 is CASSFRDPGEVEQFF. As DNA, the CDR3 is TGTGCCAGCAGCTTCCGGGACCCTGGGGAGGTTGAGCAGTTCTTC.

J is TRBJ1-1 and V is TRBV2, with D hard to call. Germline loops: CDR1 SNHLY, CDR2 FYNNEI. Trimming pared 8 bases from V and 3 bases from J, leaving 10 bases between. The length of the CDR3 is 12 residues. CDR3 loop: CASGVRYTEAFF. The CDR3 DNA reads TGTGCCAGCGGGGTCCGGTACACTGAAGCTTTCTTT.

The sample holds one count of this clone. V gene TRBV7-2 combines with J gene TRBJ1-4; D might be TRBD1 (5 bases). The CDR3 totals 16 residues. The V end lost 1 base, the J end lost 7 bases, and 16 bases lay between the germline ends. Germline CDR1 and CDR2: SGHTA and FQGNSA. The CDR3 spells CASSLGVRQGGEKLFF. The DNA of the CDR3 is TGTGCCAGCAGCTTAGGGGTGCGTCAGGGTGGTGAAAAACTGTTTTTT.

The gene calls are TRBV10-3 and TRBJ1-1; tentatively, D is TRBD1 (5 bases). Trimming removed 8 bases from V and 1 base from J, with 11 bases in between. The CDR3 runs 13 residues. Germline assignment: CDR1 ENHRY and CDR2 SYGVKD. This chain's CDR3 is CAIGGTANTEAFF. Here the CDR3 DNA reads TGTGCCATCGGCGGGACGGCGAACACTGAAGCTTTCTTT.

This chain links TRBV11-2 with TRBJ1-2; TRBD1 matches at 7 bases. This CDR3 is built from 14 residues. The germline V gene has CDR1 SGHAT and CDR2 FQNNGV. The V gene end was trimmed by 0 bases and the J gene end by 4 bases; junction bases not matched to a gene: 2. CDR3: CASSLDRQGYGYTF. In nucleotides, the CDR3 is TGTGCCAGCAGCTTAGATCGACAGGGCTATGGCTACACCTTC.

The chain recombines TRBV4-3 with TRBJ2-7; possible D gene TRBD2, 7 bases. CDR1 and CDR2 from the germline V gene are LGHNA and YSLEER. The CDR3 consists of 15 residues. V lost 1 base, J lost 5 bases, and 15 bases lay in between. CDR3 region: CASSQGWGGGNEQYF. As DNA, the CDR3 is TGCGCCAGCAGCCAAGGATGGGGGGGCGGGAACGAGCAGTACTTC.

The gene calls are TRBV6-5 and TRBJ1-1, with 8 bases that match TRBD1. The CDR3 loop spans 14 amino acids. Germline trimming cut 7 bases from V and 1 base from J; bases unmatched to any gene: 5. CDR1 is MNHEY, CDR2 SVGAGI, per germline. This CDR3 reads CASTYRGENTEAFF. CDR3 in DNA: TGTGCCAGCACATACAGGGGGGAGAACACTGAAGCTTTCTTT.

CDR3 DNA: TGTGCCAGCAGCTCCGCTGGTGAAGCTTTCTTT. This sequence encodes CASSSAGEAFF. The chain carries TRBV11-3 and TRBJ1-1; no firm D call. This CDR3 contains 11 residues. The ends were cut back, 4 bases at V and 7 bases at J, with 7 bases in the middle. The V gene's germline CDR1 is SGHNT and CDR2 YENEEA.

This chain links TRBV5-1 with TRBJ1-1, with no clear D. There are 14 residues in the CDR3. Trimming removed 7 bases at V and 0 bases at J, with 13 bases between. Germline V gene sequence: CDR1 SGHRS, CDR2 YFSETQ. DNA for the CDR3: TGCGCCAGCTCCCAAGGAGAACTGAACACTGAAGCTTTCTTT. It translates to CASSQGELNTEAFF.

The chain uses TRBV4-1 and TRBJ1-6, with a possible D match to TRBD1 (5 bases). CDR1 and CDR2 from the germline V gene are MGHRA and YSYEKL. Trimming cost V 0 bases and J 11 bases, with 14 bases left between them. The CDR3 is 15 amino acids. CDR3 DNA: TGCGCCAGCAGCCAAGAGACTACAGGCTTCACACCCCTCCACTTT. Its translation is CASSQETTGFTPLHF.

The V gene is TRBV3-1 (or the pseudogene TRBV3-2), the J gene TRBJ2-1; 9 bases agree with TRBD2. The germline CDR1 and CDR2 sequences are LGHDT and YNNKEL (reference sequence). With 6 bases clipped from V and 8 bases from J, the junction kept 11 bases outside the gene matches. The CDR3 sequence is 15 residues long. DNA of the CDR3: TGTGCCAGCAGAGGCGGGAGGGGCCATAACGATGAGCAGTTCTTC. Translated: CASRGGRGHNDEQFF.

The V gene is TRBV13, the J gene TRBJ1-1; D not resolved. The CDR3 spans 14 residues. Germline assignment: CDR1 PRHDT and CDR2 FYEKMQ (reference sequence). V dropped 5 bases and J dropped 7 bases, with 17 bases sitting between them. CDR3 nucleotides: TGTGCCAGCAGCACTTTTGTGGGGTTTGGTGAAGCTTTCTTT. Amino acid sequence: CASSTFVGFGEAFF.

The J gene is TRBJ1-2, the V gene TRBV5-1; no firm D call. Germline CDR1 and CDR2: SGHRS and YFSETQ. Trimming pared 0 bases from V and 0 bases from J, leaving 3 bases between. This CDR3 spans 13 amino acids. CDR3 in amino acids: CASSLEANYGYTF. Written as DNA, the CDR3 is TGCGCCAGCAGCTTGGAGGCTAACTATGGCTACACCTTC. Together with reference TRBV5-1 and TRBJ1-2, the CDR3 gives the full variable domain: KAGVTQTPRYLIKTRGQQVTLSCSPISGHRSVSWYQQTPGQGLQFLFEYFSETQRNKGNFPGRFSGRQFSNSRSEMNVSTLELGDSALYLCASSLEANYGYTFGSGTRLTVV.

This sequence joins TRBV5-4 and TRBJ1-1; D gene unclear. This CDR3 spans 13 amino acids. Germline CDR1 reads SGHNT; CDR2 reads YYREEE (reference sequence). Trimming shortened V by 4 bases and J by 5 bases, and 12 bases separated the two germline ends. Here the CDR3 DNA reads TGTGCCAGCAGCGAGCGGATAGATACTGAAGCTTTCTTT. This encodes CASSERIDTEAFF. The full variable domain, its missing parts supplied by reference TRBV5-4 and TRBJ1-1, is ETGVTQSPTHLIKTRGQQVTLRCSSQSGHNTVSWYQQALGQGPQFIFQYYREEENGRGNFPPRFSGLQFPNYSSELNVNALELDDSALYLCASSERIDTEAFFGQGTRLTVV.

The rearrangement joins TRBV5-1 to TRBJ1-5; TRBD1 matches 11 bases. This CDR3 comprises 15 residues. The V gene end was trimmed by 3 bases and the J gene end by 3 bases; junction bases not matched to a gene: 2. Germline lookup yields CDR1 SGHRS and CDR2 YFSETQ. The DNA for the CDR3 is TGCGCCAGCAGCTCCGGACAGGGGGCCAATCAGCCCCAGCATTTT. Amino acids: CASSSGQGANQPQHF.

This clone showed up just a few times. This chain joins TRBV4-1 and TRBJ2-7; unclear D gene. With 4 bases removed from V and 0 bases from J, the gap between germline ends came to 4 bases. CDR1 is MGHRA, CDR2 YSYEKL, per germline. This CDR3 comprises 12 residues. The CDR3 loop is CASSLRSYEQYF. The CDR3 bases are TGCGCCAGCAGCCTCCGCTCCTACGAGCAGTACTTC.

The rearrangement uses TRBV12-3 or TRBV12-4 and TRBJ1-5, with D uncertain. The CDR3 length is 12 residues. Trimming removed 5 bases from V and 0 bases from J, with 2 bases in between. The CDR3 spells CASSRSNQPQHF. The CDR3 DNA reads TGTGCCAGCAGTCGTAGCAATCAGCCCCAGCATTTT.

The rearrangement joins TRBV6-5 to TRBJ2-6; D may be TRBD2 (5 bases). CDR3 length equals 16 residues. Trimming cost V 0 bases and J 2 bases, with 8 bases left between them. Germline CDR1 is MNHEY and CDR2 is SVGAGI. The CDR3, as DNA: TGTGCCAGCAGTTACTCGAGGGATCCTGGGGCCAACGTCCTGACTTTC. It encodes CASSYSRDPGANVLTF.

The chain carries TRBV27 and TRBJ2-7; the match to TRBD1 covers 9 bases. This CDR3 contains 14 residues. V shed 4 bases, J shed 2 bases, and the junction held 3 bases outside the gene matches. In germline, CDR1 is MNHEY, CDR2 SMNVEV (reference sequence). CDR3 nucleotide sequence: TGTGCCAGCAGTTCACAGGGGGCCCCCTACGAGCAGTACTTC. Translation gives CASSSQGAPYEQYF.

The chain uses TRBV15 and TRBJ1-1, with unresolved D. V lost 5 bases to trimming and J lost 0 bases, with 7 bases between them. CDR3 length: 13 amino acids. Germline V gene lookup returns CDR1 LNHNV and CDR2 YYDKDF (reference sequence). The CDR3 here is CATSEGMNTEAFF. CDR3 DNA sequence: TGTGCCACCAGCGAAGGAATGAACACTGAAGCTTTCTTT.

A single count supports this clone. J is TRBJ2-1 and V is TRBV19; no clear D. The germline V gene encodes CDR1 LNHDA and CDR2 SQIVND (reference sequence). The CDR3 spans 13 residues. V was pared by 4 bases and J by 8 bases, with 12 bases between. This chain's CDR3 is CASSTVGADEQFF. Here the CDR3 DNA reads TGTGCCAGTAGTACCGTTGGTGCGGATGAGCAGTTCTTC.

The chain links TRBV2 to TRBJ1-1, with no clear D. The CDR3 runs 13 residues. The V gene lost 0 bases and the J gene lost 3 bases, with 5 bases spanning the gap. Germline V gene lookup returns CDR1 SNHLY and CDR2 FYNNEI. CDR3 in amino acids: CASSEASYTEAFF. The CDR3 coding sequence is TGTGCCAGCAGTGAAGCGTCTTACACTGAAGCTTTCTTT.

V is TRBV27 and J is TRBJ1-2; D is unclear. There are 14 residues in the CDR3. Trimming took 8 bases from V and 2 from J, leaving 15 bases between them. Looked up from germline, CDR1 is MNHEY and CDR2 is SMNVEV (reference sequence). CDR3 region: CASGPTRRNYGYTF. The CDR3 coding sequence is TGTGCCAGCGGACCGACCCGGCGCAACTATGGCTACACCTTC.

This chain joins TRBV29-1 and TRBJ1-5; D not resolved. This CDR3 is 12 amino acids long. Trimming shortened V by 4 bases and J by 4 bases, and 8 bases separated the two germline ends. CDR1 SQVTM and CDR2 ANQGSEA come from the germline V gene. CDR3 region: CSVASGNQPQHF. CDR3 DNA sequence: TGCAGCGTTGCCAGTGGTAATCAGCCCCAGCATTTT.